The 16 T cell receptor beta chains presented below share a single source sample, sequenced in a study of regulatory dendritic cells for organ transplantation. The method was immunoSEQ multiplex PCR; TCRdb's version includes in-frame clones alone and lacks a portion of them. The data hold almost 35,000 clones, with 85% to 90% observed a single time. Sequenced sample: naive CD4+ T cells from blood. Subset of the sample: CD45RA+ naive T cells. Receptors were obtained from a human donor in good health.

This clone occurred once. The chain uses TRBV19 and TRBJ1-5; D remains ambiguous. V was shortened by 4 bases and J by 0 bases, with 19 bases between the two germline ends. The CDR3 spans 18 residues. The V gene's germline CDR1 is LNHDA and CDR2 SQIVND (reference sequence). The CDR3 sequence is CASSRSPQTDNSNQPQHF. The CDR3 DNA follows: TGTGCCAGTAGTAGAAGCCCCCAAACAGATAATAGCAATCAGCCCCAGCATTTT.

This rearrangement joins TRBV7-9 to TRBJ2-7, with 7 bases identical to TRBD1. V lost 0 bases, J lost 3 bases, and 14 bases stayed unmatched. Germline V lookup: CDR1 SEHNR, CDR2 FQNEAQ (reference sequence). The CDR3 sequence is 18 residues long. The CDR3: CASSLALVRQGVLYEQYF. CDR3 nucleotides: TGTGCCAGCAGCTTAGCGCTAGTAAGGCAGGGGGTCCTCTACGAGCAGTACTTC.

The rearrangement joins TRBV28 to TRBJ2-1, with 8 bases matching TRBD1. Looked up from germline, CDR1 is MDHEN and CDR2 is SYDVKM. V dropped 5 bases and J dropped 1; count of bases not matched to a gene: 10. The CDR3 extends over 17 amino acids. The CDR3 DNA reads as TGTGCCAGCAGTCAGGGGGCTCGGTCTGGATCCTACAATGAGCAGTTCTTC. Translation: CASSQGARSGSYNEQFF.

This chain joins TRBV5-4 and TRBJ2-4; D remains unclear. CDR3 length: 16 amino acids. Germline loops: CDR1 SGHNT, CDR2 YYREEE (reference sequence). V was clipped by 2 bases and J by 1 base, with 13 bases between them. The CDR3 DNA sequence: TGTGCCAGCAGCTTTGGCGCCCCCCGGGCCAAAAACATTCAGTACTTC. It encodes CASSFGAPRAKNIQYF.

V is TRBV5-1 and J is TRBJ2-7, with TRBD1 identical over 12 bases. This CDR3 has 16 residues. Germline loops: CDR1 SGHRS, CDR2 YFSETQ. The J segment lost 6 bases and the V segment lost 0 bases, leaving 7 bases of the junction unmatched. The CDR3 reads CASSLAGTGGQSEQYF. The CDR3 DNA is TGCGCCAGCAGCTTGGCCGGGACAGGGGGCCAGTCCGAGCAGTACTTC.

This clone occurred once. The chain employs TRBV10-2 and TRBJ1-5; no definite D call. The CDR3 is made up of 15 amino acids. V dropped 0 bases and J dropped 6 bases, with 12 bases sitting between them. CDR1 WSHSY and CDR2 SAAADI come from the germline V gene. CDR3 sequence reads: CASSESILGSQPQHF. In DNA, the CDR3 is TGCGCCAGCAGTGAGTCGATATTGGGTAGTCAGCCCCAGCATTTT.

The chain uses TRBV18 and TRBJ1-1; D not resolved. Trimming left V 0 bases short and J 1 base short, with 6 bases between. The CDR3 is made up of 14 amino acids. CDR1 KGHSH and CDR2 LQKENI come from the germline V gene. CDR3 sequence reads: CASSPPSGNTEAFF. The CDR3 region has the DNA TGTGCCAGCTCACCACCCTCCGGGAACACTGAAGCTTTCTTT.

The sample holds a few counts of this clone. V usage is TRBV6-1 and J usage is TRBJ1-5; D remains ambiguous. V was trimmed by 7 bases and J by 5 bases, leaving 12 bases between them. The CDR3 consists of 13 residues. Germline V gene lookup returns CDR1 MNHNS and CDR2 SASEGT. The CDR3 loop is CASTMSWDQPQHF. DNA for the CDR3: TGTGCCAGCACGATGAGTTGGGATCAGCCCCAGCATTTT.

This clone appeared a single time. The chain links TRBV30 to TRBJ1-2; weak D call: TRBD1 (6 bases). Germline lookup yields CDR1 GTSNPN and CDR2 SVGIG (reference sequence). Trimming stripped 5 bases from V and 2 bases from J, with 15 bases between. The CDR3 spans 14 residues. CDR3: CAWSLGARNYGYTF. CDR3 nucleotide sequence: TGTGCCTGGTCCTTGGGGGCAAGGAACTATGGCTACACCTTC.

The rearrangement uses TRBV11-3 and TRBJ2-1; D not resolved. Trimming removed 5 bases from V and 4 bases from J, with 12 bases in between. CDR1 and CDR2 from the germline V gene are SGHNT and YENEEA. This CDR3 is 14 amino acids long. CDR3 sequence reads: CASSLLKGYNEQFF. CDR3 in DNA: TGTGCCAGCAGCCTCCTCAAAGGTTACAATGAGCAGTTCTTC.

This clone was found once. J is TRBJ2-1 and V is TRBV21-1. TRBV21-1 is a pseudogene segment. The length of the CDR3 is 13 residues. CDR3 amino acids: CASSSWYYNEQFF. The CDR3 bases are TGTGCCAGCAGCAGTTGGTACTACAATGAGCAGTTCTTC.

CDR3 coding DNA: TGTGCCAGCAGCTTTTGGAGTAATCAGCCCCAGCATTTT. Amino acids: CASSFWSNQPQHF. The chain has TRBV7-2 and TRBJ1-5; D gene uncertain. Per germline, CDR1 SGHTA and CDR2 FQGNSA. The V end lost 3 bases, the J end lost 4 bases, and 7 bases lay between the germline ends. This CDR3 spans 13 amino acids.

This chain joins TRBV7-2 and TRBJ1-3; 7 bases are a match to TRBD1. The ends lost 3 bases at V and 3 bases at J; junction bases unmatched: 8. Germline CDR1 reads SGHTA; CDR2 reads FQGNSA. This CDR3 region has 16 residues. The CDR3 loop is CASSFYRDSLGNTIYF. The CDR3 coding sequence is TGTGCCAGCAGCTTCTACCGGGACAGCCTTGGAAACACCATATATTTT.

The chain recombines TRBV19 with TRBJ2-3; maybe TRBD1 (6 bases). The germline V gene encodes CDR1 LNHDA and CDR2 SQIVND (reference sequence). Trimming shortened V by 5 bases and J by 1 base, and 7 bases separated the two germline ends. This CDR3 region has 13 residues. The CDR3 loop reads CASSPGGTDTQYF. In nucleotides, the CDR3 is TGTGCCAGTAGTCCAGGGGGCACAGATACGCAGTATTTT.

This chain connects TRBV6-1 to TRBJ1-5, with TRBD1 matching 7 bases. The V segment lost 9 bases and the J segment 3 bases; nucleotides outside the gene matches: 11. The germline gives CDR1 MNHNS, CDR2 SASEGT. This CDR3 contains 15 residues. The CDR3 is CASSHDRDNNQPQHF. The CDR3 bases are TGTGCCAGTAGCCACGACAGGGATAACAATCAGCCCCAGCATTTT.

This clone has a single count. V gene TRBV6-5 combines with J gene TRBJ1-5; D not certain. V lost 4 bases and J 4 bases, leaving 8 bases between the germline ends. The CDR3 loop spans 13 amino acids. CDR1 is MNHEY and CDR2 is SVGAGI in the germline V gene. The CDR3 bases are TGTGCCAGCAGTTTGTTACAGAATCAGCCCCAGCATTTT. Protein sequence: CASSLLQNQPQHF.